Below are 4 T cell receptor beta chains sequenced from a single sample in a study of OX40 agonist ivuxolimab in advanced cancers. Data came from immunoSEQ multiplex PCR; TCRdb stores just in-frame clones and leaves some out. Altogether about 23,000 clones are present, approximately 86% being singletons, with the ten largest covering approximately 8.5%. The source material was CD4+ or CD8+ T cells sorted from blood, sampled in a trial of the OX40 agonist ivuxolimab. The origin of the receptors is an adult with an advanced solid tumor such as melanoma, head and neck, liver or kidney cancer.

The chain recombines TRBV9 with TRBJ1-5, with no clear D. In germline, CDR1 is SGDLS, CDR2 YYNGEE. Trimming cost V 0 bases and J 2 bases, with 9 bases left between them. The CDR3 has 15 amino acids. The CDR3 DNA reads TGTGCCAGCAGCGTAGAGGAGGGCGGCAATCAGCCCCAGCATTTT. Translated, it gives CASSVEEGGNQPQHF.

The rearrangement joins TRBV27 to TRBJ2-1; no reliable D call. V gave up 4 bases and J gave up 4 bases, with 5 bases separating them. This CDR3 has 12 residues. Germline assignment: CDR1 MNHEY and CDR2 SMNVEV (reference sequence). The CDR3 here is CASSSVYNEQFF. The CDR3 DNA is TGTGCCAGCAGTTCCGTATACAATGAGCAGTTCTTC.

This clone was seen only once. The chain couples TRBV19 to TRBJ1-1; D not resolved. V was cut by 6 bases and J by 4 bases, with 12 bases left in between. The CDR3 is 13 residues long. CDR1 is LNHDA and CDR2 is SQIVND in the germline V gene (reference sequence). The CDR3 DNA follows: TGTGCCAGTAGCTTCAGTGAGGGCACTGAAGCTTTCTTT. Its translation is CASSFSEGTEAFF.

The genes are TRBV5-5 and TRBJ1-2, with D tentatively TRBD1 (6 bases). Germline CDR1 and CDR2: SGHKS and YYEKEE (reference sequence). Trimming took off 0 bases at V and 5 bases at J, with 14 bases between the two ends. This CDR3 contains 15 residues. The CDR3 nucleotides are TGTGCCAGCAGCTTGGGAACAGGGTTGGTTTATGGCTACACCTTC. It yields the protein CASSLGTGLVYGYTF.